This T cell receptor beta chain was identified during a study of T cells after yellow fever vaccination. Study results and caveats: Detected again after the booster were most primary-vaccination clones, at 95% to 97% CD4 and around 91% CD8. The secondary response showed a weaker magnitude and a faster peak, day 5 versus 15.

TCRdb re-called the 5' RACE reads with MiXCR, one entry per CDR3 protein. The sample consists of about 96,000 distinct CDR3 sequences, approximately 8.4% of them appearing once. Germline CDR1 reads SGHRS; CDR2 reads YFSETQ. This CDR3 has 17 amino acids. V shed 3 bases, J shed 4 bases, and the junction held 9 bases outside the gene matches. The chain combines TRBV5-1 with TRBJ2-3; TRBD2 agrees at 12 bases. This specimen consisted of CD8+ T cells not binding an NS4B(214-222) dextramer, sorted from PBMCs, obtained roughly 14 days after the first yellow fever vaccination. The TCR was taken from a man between 18 and 35 years old who received the YFV17D yellow fever vaccine. The CDR3, as DNA: TGCGCCAGCAGCTGGCAATGGACTAGCGGGGATGCAGATACGCAGTATTTT. It specifies CASSWQWTSGDADTQYF.